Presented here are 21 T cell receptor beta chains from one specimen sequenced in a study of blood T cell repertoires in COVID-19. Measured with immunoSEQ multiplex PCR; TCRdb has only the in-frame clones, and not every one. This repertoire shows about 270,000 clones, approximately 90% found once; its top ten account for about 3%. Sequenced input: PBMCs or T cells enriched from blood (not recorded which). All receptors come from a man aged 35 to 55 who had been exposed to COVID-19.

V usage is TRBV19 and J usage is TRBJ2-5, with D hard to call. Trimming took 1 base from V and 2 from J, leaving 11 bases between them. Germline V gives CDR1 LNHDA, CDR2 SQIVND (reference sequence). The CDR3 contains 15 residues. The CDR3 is CASSIGAGHQETQYF. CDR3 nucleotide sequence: TGTGCCAGTAGTATAGGGGCAGGCCATCAAGAGACCCAGTACTTC.

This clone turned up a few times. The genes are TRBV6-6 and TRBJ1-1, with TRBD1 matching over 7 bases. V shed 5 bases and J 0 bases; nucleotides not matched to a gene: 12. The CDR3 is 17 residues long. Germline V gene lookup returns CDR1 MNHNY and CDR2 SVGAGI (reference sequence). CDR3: CASSPTHTGVVNTEAFF. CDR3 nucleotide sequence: TGTGCCAGCAGTCCCACTCATACAGGGGTAGTGAACACTGAAGCTTTCTTT.

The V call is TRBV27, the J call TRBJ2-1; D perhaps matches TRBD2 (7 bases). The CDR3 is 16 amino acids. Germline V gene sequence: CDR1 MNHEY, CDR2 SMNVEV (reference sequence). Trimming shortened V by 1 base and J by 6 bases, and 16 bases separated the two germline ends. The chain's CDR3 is CASSLWGGGFPNEQFF. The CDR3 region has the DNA TGTGCCAGCAGTTTATGGGGCGGGGGCTTTCCCAATGAGCAGTTCTTC.

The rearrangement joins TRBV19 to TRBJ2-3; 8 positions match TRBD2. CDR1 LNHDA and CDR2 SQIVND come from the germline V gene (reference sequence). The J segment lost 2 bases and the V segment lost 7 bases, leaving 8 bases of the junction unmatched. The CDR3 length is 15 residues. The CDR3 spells CASTFSGEITDTQYF. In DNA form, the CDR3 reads TGTGCCAGTACCTTTAGCGGGGAAATCACAGATACGCAGTATTTT.

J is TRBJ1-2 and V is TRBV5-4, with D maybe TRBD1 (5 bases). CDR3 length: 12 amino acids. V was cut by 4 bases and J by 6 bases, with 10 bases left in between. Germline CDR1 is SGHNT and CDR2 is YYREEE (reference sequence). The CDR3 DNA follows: TGTGCCAGCAGCCCCGGACACAATGGCTACACCTTC. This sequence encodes CASSPGHNGYTF. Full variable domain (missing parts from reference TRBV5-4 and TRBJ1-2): ETGVTQSPTHLIKTRGQQVTLRCSSQSGHNTVSWYQQALGQGPQFIFQYYREEENGRGNFPPRFSGLQFPNYSSELNVNALELDDSALYLCASSPGHNGYTFGSGTRLTVV.

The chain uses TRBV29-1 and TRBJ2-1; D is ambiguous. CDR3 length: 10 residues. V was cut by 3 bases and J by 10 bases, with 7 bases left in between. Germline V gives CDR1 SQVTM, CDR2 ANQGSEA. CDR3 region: CSVDPREQFF. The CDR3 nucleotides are TGCAGCGTTGACCCCCGGGAGCAGTTCTTC.

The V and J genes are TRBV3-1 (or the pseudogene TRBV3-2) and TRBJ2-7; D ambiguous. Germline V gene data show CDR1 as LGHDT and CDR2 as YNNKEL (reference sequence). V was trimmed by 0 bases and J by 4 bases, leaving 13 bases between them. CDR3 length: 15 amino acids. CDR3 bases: TGTGCCAGCAGCCAAGATTTGGTCGGGTTTTACGAGCAGTACTTC. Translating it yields CASSQDLVGFYEQYF.

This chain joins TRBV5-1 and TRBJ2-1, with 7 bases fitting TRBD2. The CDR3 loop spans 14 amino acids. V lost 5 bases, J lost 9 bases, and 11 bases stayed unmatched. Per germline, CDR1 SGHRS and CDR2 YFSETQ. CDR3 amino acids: CASRAGLGASEQFF. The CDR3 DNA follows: TGCGCCAGCAGGGCAGGACTAGGTGCCAGTGAGCAGTTCTTC. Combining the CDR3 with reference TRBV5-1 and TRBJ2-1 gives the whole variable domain KAGVTQTPRYLIKTRGQQVTLSCSPISGHRSVSWYQQTPGQGLQFLFEYFSETQRNKGNFPGRFSGRQFSNSRSEMNVSTLELGDSALYLCASRAGLGASEQFFGPGTRLTVL.

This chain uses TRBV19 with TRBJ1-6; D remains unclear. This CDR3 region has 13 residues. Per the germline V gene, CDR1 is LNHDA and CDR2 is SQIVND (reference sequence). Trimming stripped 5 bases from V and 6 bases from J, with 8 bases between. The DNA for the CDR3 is TGTGCCAGTAGTCAGAATATTAATTCACCCCTCCACTTT. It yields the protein CASSQNINSPLHF.

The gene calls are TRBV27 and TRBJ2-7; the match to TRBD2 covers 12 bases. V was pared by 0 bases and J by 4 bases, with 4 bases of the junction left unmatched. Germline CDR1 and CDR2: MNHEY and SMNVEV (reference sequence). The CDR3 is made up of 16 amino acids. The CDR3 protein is CASSLSSSGRGYEQYF. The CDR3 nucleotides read TGTGCCAGCAGTTTATCCTCTAGCGGGAGGGGGTACGAGCAGTACTTC.

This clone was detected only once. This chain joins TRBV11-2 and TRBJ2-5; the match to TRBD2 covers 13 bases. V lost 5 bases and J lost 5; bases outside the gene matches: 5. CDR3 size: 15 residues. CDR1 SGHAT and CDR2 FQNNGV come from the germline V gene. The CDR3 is CASSPGLAGVETQYF. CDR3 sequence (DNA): TGTGCCAGCAGCCCCGGACTAGCGGGAGTGGAGACCCAGTACTTC.

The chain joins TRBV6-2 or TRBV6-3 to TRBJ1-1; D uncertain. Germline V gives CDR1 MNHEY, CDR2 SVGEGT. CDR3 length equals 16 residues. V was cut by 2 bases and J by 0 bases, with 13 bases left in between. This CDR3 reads CASSYKEGAMNTEAFF. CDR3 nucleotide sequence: TGTGCCAGCAGTTACAAGGAGGGAGCGATGAACACTGAAGCTTTCTTT.

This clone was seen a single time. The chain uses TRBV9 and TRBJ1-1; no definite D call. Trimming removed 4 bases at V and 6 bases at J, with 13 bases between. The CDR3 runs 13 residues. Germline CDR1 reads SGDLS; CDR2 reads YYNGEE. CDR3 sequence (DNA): TGTGCCAGCAGCCTATTGACAAGCTCTGAAGCTTTCTTT. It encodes CASSLLTSSEAFF.

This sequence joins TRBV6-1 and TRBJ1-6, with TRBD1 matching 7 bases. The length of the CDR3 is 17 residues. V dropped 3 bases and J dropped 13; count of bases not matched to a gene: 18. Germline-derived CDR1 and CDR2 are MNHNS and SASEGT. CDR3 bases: TGTGCCAGCAGTGATTCTCGGGGACAGAACCCCAGAGGGCCCCTCCACTTT. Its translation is CASSDSRGQNPRGPLHF.

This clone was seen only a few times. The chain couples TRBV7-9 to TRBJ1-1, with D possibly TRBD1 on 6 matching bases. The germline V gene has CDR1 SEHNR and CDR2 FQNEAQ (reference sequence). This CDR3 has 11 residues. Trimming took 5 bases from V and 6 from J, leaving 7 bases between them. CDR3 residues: CASSPGAEAFF. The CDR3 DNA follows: TGTGCCAGCAGCCCAGGGGCTGAAGCTTTCTTT.

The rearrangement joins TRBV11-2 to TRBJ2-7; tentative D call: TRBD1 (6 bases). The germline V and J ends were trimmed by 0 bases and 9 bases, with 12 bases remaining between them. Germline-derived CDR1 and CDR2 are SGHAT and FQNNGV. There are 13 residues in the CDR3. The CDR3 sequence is CASSLEEQGRQYF. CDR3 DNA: TGTGCCAGCAGCTTAGAAGAGCAGGGGAGGCAGTACTTC.

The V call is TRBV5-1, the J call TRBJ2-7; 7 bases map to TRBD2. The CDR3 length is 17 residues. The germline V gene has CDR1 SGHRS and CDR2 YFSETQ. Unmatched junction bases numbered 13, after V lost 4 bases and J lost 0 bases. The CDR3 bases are TGCGCCAGCAGCGCAATCCTGGGGGGGGGTACCTCCTACGAGCAGTACTTC. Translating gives CASSAILGGGTSYEQYF.

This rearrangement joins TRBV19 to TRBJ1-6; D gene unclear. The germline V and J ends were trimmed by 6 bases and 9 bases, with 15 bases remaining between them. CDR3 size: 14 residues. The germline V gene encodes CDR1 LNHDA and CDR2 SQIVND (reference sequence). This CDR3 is CASRGGEYGSPLHF. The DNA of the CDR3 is TGTGCCAGTAGGGGAGGAGAGTATGGTTCACCCCTCCACTTT.

This CDR3 reads CASSLQGIGGLRKAFF. The CDR3 region has the DNA TGTGCCAGCAGTTTACAAGGAATCGGAGGGCTACGGAAAGCTTTCTTT. The V call is TRBV28, the J call TRBJ1-1; D call uncertain. The CDR3 contains 16 residues. Germline loops: CDR1 MDHEN, CDR2 SYDVKM. The V end was cut by 2 bases, the J end by 9 bases, with 22 bases between. The full variable domain, rest sourced from reference TRBV28 and TRBJ1-1, is DVKVTQSSRYLVKRTGEKVFLECVQDMDHENMFWYRQDPGLGLRLIYFSYDVKMKEKGDIPEGYSVSREKKERFSLILESASTNQTSMYLCASSLQGIGGLRKAFFGQGTRLTVV.

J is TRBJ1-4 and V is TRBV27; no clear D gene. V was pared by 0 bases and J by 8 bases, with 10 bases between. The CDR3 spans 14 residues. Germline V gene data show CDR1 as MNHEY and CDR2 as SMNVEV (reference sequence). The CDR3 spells CASSLSEVGEKLFF. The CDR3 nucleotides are TGTGCCAGCAGTTTATCCGAGGTAGGCGAAAAACTGTTTTTT.

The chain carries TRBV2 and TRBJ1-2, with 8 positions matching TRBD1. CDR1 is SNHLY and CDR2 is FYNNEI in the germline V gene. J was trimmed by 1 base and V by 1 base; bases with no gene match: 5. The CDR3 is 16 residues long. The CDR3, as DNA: TGTGCCAGCAGTGAAGTAAGGACAGGGAGTAACTATGGCTACACCTTC. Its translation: CASSEVRTGSNYGYTF.